This is a list of T cell receptor beta chains from one sample in a study of blood T cell repertoires in COVID-19. The assay was immunoSEQ multiplex PCR, and TCRdb's table has in-frame clones only and misses some. This sample yields approximately 340,000 clones, of which 90% to 95% are seen a single time; around 0.94% belongs to the top ten. The sample consisted of PBMCs or T cells enriched from blood (not recorded which). Receptors were obtained from a middle-aged woman who had been exposed to COVID-19. Both conserved end residues are part of each CDR3. Rows may omit the clone size; those that give it use once, few, many or a size class.

>TRBJ2-6|-|TRBV4-1
CASSHPLEGANVLTF
>TRBJ1-6|once|TRBV11-1
CASSSRQGSYNSPLHF
>TRBJ2-7|-|TRBV6-2/TRBV6-3
CASSYGGTSQYEQYF
>TRBJ2-7|-|TRBV7-2
CASSSSGTAYEQYF
>TRBJ2-7|-|TRBV18
CASSPSGGSSYEQYF
>TRBJ1-6|-|TRBV19
CATQDYYNSPLHF
>TRBJ2-7|-|TRBV20-1
CSANLGREQYF
>TRBJ1-4|-|TRBV5-6
CASSPPTARNEKLFF
>TRBJ2-1|-|TRBV2
CASSEYGTGRDNEQFF
>TRBJ1-1|-|TRBV19
CASTVGGFNTEAFF
>TRBJ2-1|-|TRBV7-6
CASSLVSAGGYNEQFF
>TRBJ2-2|-|TRBV19
CASSTRQGARTGELFF
>TRBJ1-2|-|TRBV19
CASSTGGGKSYTF
>TRBJ1-1|-|TRBV18
CASSPSIRGPNTEAFF
>TRBJ2-5|-|TRBV24-1
CATSDATSGIGETQYF
>TRBJ1-5|-|TRBV28
CASSSQRGTVNQPQHF
>TRBJ1-5|once|TRBV19
CASSRPPVGQWVGQPQHF
>TRBJ1-6|-|TRBV7-9
CASRSSDSPLHF
>TRBJ2-5|-|TRBV2
CASRGQGPRETQYF
>TRBJ1-1|-|TRBV15
CATSRRTGGALTEAFF
>TRBJ1-5|-|TRBV18
CASSPGDNQPQHF
>TRBJ1-1|once|TRBV15
CATSRYRGLNTEAFF
>TRBJ1-4|-|TRBV10-3
CAISTGQTNEKLFF
>TRBJ1-2|-|TRBV30
CAWRTTGGNTF
>TRBJ2-3|-|TRBV18
CASSPFESTDTQYF
>TRBJ1-4|-|TRBV18
CASSSGIGEKLFF
>TRBJ1-2|-|TRBV13
CASSLVSLSPDTGPYGYTF
>TRBJ1-6|-|TRBV4-2
CASSNAGQPNSPLHF
>TRBJ1-1|-|TRBV7-3
CASSPSGGVSTEAFF
>TRBJ1-1|-|TRBV11-2
CASSLYRGSRYSMNTEAFF
>TRBJ1-4|-|TRBV5-1
CASSLAGQGGEKLFF
>TRBJ1-1|-|TRBV25-1
CASSESGALDTEAFF
>TRBJ2-7|-|TRBV5-1
CASSSSDRGHKEQYF
>TRBJ2-7|once|TRBV18
CASSPEGQLYEQYF
>TRBJ1-1|once|TRBV2
CASRVGTGNTEAFF
>TRBJ2-1|-|TRBV10-2
CASNPIAGRSYNEQFF